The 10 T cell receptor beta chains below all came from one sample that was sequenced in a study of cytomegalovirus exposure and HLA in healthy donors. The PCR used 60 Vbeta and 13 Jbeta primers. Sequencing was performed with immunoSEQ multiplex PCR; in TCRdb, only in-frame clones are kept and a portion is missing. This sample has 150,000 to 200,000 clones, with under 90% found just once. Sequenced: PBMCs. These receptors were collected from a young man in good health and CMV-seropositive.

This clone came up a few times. CDR3 nucleotides: TGTGCCAGCAGCTTAAATCTGGGGGAGGGCCAAGAGACCCAGTACTTC. Translated: CASSLNLGEGQETQYF. The chain has TRBV7-3 and TRBJ2-5; 7 bases are shared with TRBD2. The germline CDR1 and CDR2 sequences are SGHTA and FQGTGA. V was clipped by 1 base and J by 1 base; unmatched bases: 6. This CDR3 has 16 residues.

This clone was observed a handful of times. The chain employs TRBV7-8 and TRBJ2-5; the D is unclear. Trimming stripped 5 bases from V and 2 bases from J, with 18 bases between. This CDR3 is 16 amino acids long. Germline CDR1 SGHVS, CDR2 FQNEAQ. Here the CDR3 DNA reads TGTGCCAGCAGCCCCCCTACGGTAGCTCAACAAGAGACCCAGTACTTC. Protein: CASSPPTVAQQETQYF.

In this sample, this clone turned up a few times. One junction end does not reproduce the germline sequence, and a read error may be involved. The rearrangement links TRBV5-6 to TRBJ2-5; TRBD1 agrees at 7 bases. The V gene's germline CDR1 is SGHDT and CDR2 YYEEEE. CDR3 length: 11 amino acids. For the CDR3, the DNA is TGTGCCAGCAGCAAGGCAGGGGGAGAAAACTTC. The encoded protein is CASSKAGGENF.

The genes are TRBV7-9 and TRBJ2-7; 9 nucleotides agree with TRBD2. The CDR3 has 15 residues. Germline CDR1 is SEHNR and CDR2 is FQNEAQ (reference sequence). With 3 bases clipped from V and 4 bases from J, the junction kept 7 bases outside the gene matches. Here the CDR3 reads CASSFLAGDPYEQYF. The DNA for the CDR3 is TGTGCCAGCAGCTTTTTAGCGGGAGATCCGTACGAGCAGTACTTC.

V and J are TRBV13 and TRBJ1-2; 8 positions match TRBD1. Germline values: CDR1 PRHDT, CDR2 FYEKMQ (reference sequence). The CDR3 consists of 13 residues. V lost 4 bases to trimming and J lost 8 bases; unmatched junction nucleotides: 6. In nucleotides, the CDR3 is TGTGCCAGCAGCTCACAGGGGGGTCGAGGCTACACCTTC. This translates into CASSSQGGRGYTF.

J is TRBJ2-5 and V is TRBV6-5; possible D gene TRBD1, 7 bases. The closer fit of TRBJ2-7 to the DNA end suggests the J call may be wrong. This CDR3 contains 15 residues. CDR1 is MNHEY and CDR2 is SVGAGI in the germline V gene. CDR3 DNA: TGTGCCAGCAGTTACGCCAGGGGGGTCACCTACGAGCAGTACTTC. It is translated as CASSYARGVTYEQYF.

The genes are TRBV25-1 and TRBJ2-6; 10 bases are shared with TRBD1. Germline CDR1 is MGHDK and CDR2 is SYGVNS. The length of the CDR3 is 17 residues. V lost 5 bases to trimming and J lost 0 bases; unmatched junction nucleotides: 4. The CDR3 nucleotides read TGTGCCAGCAGTATGAGACAGGGGGCCTCTGGGGCCAACGTCCTGACTTTC. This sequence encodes CASSMRQGASGANVLTF.

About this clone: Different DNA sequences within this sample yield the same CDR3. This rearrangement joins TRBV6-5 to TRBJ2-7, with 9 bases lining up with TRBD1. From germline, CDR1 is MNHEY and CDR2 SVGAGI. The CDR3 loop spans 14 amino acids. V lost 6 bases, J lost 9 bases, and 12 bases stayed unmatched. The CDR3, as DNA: TGTGCCAGCAGCCCGGGACAGGGTCTGCCCGGGCAGTACTTC. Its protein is CASSPGQGLPGQYF.

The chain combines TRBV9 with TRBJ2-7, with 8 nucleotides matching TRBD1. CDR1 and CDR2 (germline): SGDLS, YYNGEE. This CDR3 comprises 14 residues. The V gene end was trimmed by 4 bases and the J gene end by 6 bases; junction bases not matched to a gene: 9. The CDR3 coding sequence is TGTGCCAGCAGCCCGACGACAGGGGATAGCGAGCAGTACTTC. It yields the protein CASSPTTGDSEQYF.

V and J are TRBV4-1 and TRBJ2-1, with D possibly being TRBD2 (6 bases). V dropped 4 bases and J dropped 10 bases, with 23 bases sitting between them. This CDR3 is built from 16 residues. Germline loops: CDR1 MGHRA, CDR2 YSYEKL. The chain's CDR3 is CASSPTSKPPRGEQFF. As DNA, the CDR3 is TGCGCCAGCAGCCCGACTAGTAAGCCCCCCCGGGGGGAGCAGTTCTTC.